This TCR beta chain was recorded in a study of shared clonotypes between healthy human individuals. Findings and limits, study-wide: On the whole, naive subsets had larger estimated richness than memory subsets had. Against clonotypes common to all four donors, non-shared ones had lower generation probabilities.

Using immunoSEQ multiplex PCR, the repertoire was profiled, and TCRdb retains in-frame clones only, with some absent. The sample lists roughly 1,100,000 clones, about 70% occurring once. The germline V gene has CDR1 MDHEN and CDR2 SYDVKM. This CDR3 comprises 17 residues. Trimming left V 2 bases short and J 1 base short, with 15 bases between. In the case of this clone: What it binds is not known.

The sequence was obtained from a man in his late teens or twenties in good health. The specimen sequenced was memory CD4+ T cells sorted from blood. The subset is: CD45RA-negative fraction. This chain uses TRBV28 with TRBJ1-5, with no clear D. The CDR3 protein is CASSLDKWGISNQPQHF. For the CDR3, the DNA is TGTGCCAGCAGTTTAGATAAATGGGGAATCAGCAATCAGCCCCAGCATTTT.